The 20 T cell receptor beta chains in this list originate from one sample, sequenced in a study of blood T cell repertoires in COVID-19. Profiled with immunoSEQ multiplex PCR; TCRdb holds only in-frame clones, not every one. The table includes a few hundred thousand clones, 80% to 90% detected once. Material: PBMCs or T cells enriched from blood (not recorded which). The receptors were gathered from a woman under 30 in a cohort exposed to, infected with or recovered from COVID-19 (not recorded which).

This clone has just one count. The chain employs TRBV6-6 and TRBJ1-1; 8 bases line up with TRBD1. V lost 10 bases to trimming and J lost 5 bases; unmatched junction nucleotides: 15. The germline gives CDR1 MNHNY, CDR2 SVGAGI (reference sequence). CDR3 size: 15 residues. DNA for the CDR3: TGTGCCACGACTCCCCTACAGGGGGGTTTGACTGAAGCTTTCTTT. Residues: CATTPLQGGLTEAFF.

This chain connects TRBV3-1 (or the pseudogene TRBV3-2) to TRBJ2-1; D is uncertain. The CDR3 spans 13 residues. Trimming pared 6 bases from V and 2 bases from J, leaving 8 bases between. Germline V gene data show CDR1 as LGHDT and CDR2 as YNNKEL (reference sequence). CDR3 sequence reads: CASSTTAYNEQFF. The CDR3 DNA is TGTGCCAGCAGTACGACTGCCTACAATGAGCAGTTCTTC.

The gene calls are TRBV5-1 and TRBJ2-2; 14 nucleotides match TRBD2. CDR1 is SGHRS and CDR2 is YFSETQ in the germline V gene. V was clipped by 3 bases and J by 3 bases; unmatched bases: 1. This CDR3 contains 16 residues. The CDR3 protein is CASSSGLAGDTGELFF. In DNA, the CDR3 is TGCGCCAGCAGCTCGGGACTAGCGGGAGACACCGGGGAGCTGTTTTTT.

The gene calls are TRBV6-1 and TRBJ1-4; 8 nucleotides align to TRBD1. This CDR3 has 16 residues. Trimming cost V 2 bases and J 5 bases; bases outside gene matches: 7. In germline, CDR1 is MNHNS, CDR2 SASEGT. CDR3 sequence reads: CASSEQGTGSNEKLFF. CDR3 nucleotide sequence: TGTGCCAGCAGTGAACAAGGGACAGGCTCGAATGAAAAACTGTTTTTT.

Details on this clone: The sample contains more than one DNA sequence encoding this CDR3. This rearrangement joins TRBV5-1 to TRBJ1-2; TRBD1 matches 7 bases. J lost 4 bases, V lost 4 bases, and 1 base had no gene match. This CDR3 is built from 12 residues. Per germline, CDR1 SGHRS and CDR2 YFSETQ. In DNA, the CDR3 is TGCGCCAGCAGCCGGGACAGCTATGGCTACACCTTC. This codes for CASSRDSYGYTF. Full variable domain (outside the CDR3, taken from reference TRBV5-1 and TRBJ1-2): KAGVTQTPRYLIKTRGQQVTLSCSPISGHRSVSWYQQTPGQGLQFLFEYFSETQRNKGNFPGRFSGRQFSNSRSEMNVSTLELGDSALYLCASSRDSYGYTFGSGTRLTVV.

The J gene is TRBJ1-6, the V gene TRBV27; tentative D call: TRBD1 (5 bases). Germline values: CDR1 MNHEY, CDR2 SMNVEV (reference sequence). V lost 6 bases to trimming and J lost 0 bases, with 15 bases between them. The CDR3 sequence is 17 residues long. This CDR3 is CASSRTRKSSYNSPLHF. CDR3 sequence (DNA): TGTGCCAGCAGCCGGACAAGAAAAAGCTCCTATAATTCACCCCTCCACTTT.

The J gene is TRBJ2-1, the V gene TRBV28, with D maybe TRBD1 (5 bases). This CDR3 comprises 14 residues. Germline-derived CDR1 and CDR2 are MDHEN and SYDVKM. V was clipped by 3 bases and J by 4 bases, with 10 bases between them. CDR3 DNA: TGTGCCAGCAGTTTTTGGGGCGATTACAATGAGCAGTTCTTC. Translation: CASSFWGDYNEQFF.

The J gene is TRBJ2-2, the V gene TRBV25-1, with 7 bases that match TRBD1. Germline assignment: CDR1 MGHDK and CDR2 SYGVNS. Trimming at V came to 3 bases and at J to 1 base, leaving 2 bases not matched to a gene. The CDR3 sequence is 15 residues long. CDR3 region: CASSDDRVNTGELFF. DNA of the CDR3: TGTGCCAGCAGTGATGACAGGGTGAACACCGGGGAGCTGTTTTTT.

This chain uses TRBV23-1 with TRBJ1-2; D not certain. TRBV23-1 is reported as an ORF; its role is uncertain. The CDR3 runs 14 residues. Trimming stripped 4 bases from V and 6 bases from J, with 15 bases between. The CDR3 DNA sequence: TGCGCCAGCAGTCGACCCGTGGGCGCCAATGGCTACACCTTC. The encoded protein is CASSRPVGANGYTF.

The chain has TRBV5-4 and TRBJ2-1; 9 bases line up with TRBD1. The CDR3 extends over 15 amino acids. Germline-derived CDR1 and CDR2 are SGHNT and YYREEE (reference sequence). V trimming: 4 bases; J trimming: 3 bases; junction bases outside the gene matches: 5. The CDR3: CASSPRTGVYNEQFF. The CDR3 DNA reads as TGTGCCAGCAGCCCGAGGACAGGGGTCTACAATGAGCAGTTCTTC.

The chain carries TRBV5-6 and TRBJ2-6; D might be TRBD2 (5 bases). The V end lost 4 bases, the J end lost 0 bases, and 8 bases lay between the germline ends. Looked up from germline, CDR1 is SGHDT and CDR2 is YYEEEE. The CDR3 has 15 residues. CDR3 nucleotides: TGTGCCAGCAGCCCGGGGATCTCTGGGGCCAACGTCCTGACTTTC. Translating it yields CASSPGISGANVLTF.

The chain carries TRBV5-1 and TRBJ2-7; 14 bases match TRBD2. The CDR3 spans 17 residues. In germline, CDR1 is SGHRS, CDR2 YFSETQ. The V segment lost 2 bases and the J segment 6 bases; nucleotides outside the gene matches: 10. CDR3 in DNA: TGCGCCAGCAGCTTCCTGCCGGGACTAGCGGGAGTAAGCGAGCAGTACTTC. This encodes CASSFLPGLAGVSEQYF.

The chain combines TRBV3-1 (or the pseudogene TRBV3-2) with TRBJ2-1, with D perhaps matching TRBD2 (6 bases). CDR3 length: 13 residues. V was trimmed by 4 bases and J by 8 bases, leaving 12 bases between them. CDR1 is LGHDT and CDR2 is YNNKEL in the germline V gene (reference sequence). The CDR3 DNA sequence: TGTGCCAGCAGCCGAGGCGGGACCCATGAGCAGTTCTTC. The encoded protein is CASSRGGTHEQFF.

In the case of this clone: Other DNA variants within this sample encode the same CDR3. CDR3 nucleotide sequence: TGTGCCAGTAGTATGACAGGGGGGAACACTGAAGCTTTCTTT. It encodes CASSMTGGNTEAFF. The chain has TRBV19 and TRBJ1-1; 9 bases line up with TRBD1. V was clipped by 3 bases and J by 1 base; unmatched bases: 0. CDR3 length equals 14 residues. Germline lookup yields CDR1 LNHDA and CDR2 SQIVND (reference sequence).

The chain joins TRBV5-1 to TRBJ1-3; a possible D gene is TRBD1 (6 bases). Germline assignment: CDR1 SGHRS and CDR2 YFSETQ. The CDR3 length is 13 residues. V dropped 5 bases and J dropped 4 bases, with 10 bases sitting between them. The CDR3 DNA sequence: TGCGCCAGCAGGCCGGACAGAGGAAACACCATATATTTT. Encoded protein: CASRPDRGNTIYF.

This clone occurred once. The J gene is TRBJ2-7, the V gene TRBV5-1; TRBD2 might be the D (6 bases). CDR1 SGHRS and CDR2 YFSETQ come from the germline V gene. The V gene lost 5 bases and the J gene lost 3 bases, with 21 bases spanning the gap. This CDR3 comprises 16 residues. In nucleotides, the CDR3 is TGCGCCAGCAGGCCCCCGGGGCGGAGGGGAGGCTACGAGCAGTACTTC. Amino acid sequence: CASRPPGRRGGYEQYF.

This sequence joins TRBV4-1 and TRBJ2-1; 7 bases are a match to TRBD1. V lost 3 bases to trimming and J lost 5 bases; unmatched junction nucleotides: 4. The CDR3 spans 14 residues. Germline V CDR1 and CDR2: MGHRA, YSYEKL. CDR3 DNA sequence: TGCGCCAGCAGCCAGGCACAGGGGCACAATGAGCAGTTCTTC. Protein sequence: CASSQAQGHNEQFF.

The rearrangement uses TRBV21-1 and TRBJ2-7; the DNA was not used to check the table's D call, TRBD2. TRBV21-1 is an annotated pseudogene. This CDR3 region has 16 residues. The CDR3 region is CASSKKEAGGTYEQYF. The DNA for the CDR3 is TGTGCCAGCAGCAAAAAGGAGGCGGGGGGAACCTACGAGCAGTACTTC.

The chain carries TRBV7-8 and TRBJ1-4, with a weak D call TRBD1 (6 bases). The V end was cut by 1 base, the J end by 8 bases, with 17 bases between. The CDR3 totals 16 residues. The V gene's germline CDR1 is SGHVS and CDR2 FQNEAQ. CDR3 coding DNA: TGTGCCAGCAGCTTAGGATGGGTGGGGGCTCGCGAAAAACTGTTTTTT. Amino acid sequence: CASSLGWVGAREKLFF. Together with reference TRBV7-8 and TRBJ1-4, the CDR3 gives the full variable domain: GAGVSQSPRYKVAKRGQDVALRCDPISGHVSLFWYQQALGQGPEFLTYFQNEAQLDKSGLPSDRFFAERPEGSVSTLKIQRTQQEDSAVYLCASSLGWVGAREKLFFGSGTQLSVL.

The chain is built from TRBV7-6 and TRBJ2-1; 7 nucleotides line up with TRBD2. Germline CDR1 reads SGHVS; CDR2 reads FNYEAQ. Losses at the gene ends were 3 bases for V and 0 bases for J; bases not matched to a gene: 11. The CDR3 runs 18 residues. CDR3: CASSFFPIAGGSYNEQFF. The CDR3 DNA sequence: TGTGCCAGCAGCTTCTTCCCCATAGCGGGTGGCTCCTACAATGAGCAGTTCTTC.